The source of this TCR beta chain is a study of blood T cell repertoires in COVID-19. Profiled with immunoSEQ multiplex PCR; TCRdb holds only in-frame clones, not every one. The table records about 290,000 clones, roughly nine tenths of them present only once. Participants, 18 to 89 years old, spanned 25 or so US areas. Cohorts were determined from participant-reported clinical history. Donors of Cohort 3 who recovered were those that had two negative PCRs, clearance, or symptom resolution. Germline V gene data show CDR1 as LGHDT and CDR2 as YNNKEL (reference sequence). CDR3 length: 15 residues. V was shortened by 2 bases and J by 10 bases, with 20 bases between the two germline ends.

Source material: PBMCs or T cells enriched from blood (not recorded which). The origin of this receptor is a woman aged 40 to 50 who had recovered from COVID-19. V usage is TRBV3-1 (or the pseudogene TRBV3-2) and J usage is TRBJ2-5; D might be TRBD1 (6 bases). The CDR3 here is CASSQTVGTTRGQYF. The CDR3 nucleotides read TGTGCCAGCAGCCAAACCGTTGGGACAACAAGGGGCCAGTACTTC.